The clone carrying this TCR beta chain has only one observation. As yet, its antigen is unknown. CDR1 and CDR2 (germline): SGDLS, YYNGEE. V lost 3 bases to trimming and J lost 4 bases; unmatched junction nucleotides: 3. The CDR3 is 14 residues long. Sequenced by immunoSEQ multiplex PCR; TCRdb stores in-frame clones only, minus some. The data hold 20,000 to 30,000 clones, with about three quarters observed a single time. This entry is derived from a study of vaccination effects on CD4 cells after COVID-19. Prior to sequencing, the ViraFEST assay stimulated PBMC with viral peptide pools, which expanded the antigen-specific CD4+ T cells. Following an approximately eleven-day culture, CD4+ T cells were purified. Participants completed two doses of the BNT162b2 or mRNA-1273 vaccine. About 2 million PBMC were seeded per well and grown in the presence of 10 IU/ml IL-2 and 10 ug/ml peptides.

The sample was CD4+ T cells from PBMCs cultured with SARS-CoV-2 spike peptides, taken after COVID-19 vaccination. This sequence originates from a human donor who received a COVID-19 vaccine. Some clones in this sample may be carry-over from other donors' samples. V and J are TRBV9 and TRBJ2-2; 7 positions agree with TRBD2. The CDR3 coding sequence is TGTGCCAGCAGCGAGCGGGGAAGCACCGGGGAGCTGTTTTTT. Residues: CASSERGSTGELFF.